The 24 T cell receptor beta chains listed next were all sequenced from one sample in a study of patients and donors after allogeneic stem cell transplantation. TCRdb reprocessed the RT-PCR reads via MiXCR and lists one record per CDR3 protein. The data contain about 960,000 distinct CDR3 sequences, roughly 18% of them singletons. The sample taken for sequencing was blood, either unsorted or a sorted T cell fraction (not recorded which). These receptors all stem from a human donor who was either an allogeneic HSCT recipient or a stem cell or donor lymphocyte infusion donor (not recorded which). It is not recorded whose cells these are; they may come from a transplant donor.

This clonotype was counted a few times. CDR3 DNA sequence: TGTGCCAGCAACCGTCCCAGAAACTATGGCTACACCTTC. This gives the protein CASNRPRNYGYTF. V and J are TRBV12-3 or TRBV12-4 and TRBJ1-2; D is uncertain. The length of the CDR3 is 13 residues. V gave up 7 bases and J gave up 2 bases, with 11 bases separating them.

This clonotype has at least ten counts. The chain couples TRBV15 to TRBJ1-1; D remains ambiguous. From germline, CDR1 is LNHNV and CDR2 YYDKDF (reference sequence). The V gene lost 6 bases and the J gene lost 7 bases, with 15 bases spanning the gap. The CDR3 is made up of 13 amino acids. The CDR3 DNA reads TGTGCCACCAGGCCGGGCGGTGGGGATGAAGCTTTCTTT. This gives the protein CATRPGGGDEAFF. The entire variable domain, with the rest obtained from reference TRBV15 and TRBJ1-1, is as follows: DAMVIQNPRYQVTQFGKPVTLSCSQTLNHNVMYWYQQKSSQAPKLLFHYYDKDFNNEADTPDNFQSRRPNTSFCFLDIRSPGLGDTAMYLCATRPGGGDEAFFGQGTRLTVV.

This clonotype was observed a few times. This chain connects TRBV10-3 to TRBJ1-2; 7 bases are shared with TRBD1. The CDR3 is 14 residues long. With V trimmed by 11 bases and J by 5 bases, 14 bases remained unmatched. Germline CDR1 ENHRY, CDR2 SYGVKD. This chain's CDR3 is CAAGVDREGYGYTF. The CDR3 nucleotides read TGTGCCGCAGGAGTCGACAGGGAAGGGTATGGCTACACCTTC.

This clonotype has more than one count but fewer than ten. V and J are TRBV20-1 and TRBJ1-5, with D hard to call. CDR3 size: 14 residues. Trimming removed 0 bases at V and 2 bases at J, with 8 bases between. Germline V gives CDR1 DFQATT, CDR2 SNEGSKA (reference sequence). The CDR3, as DNA: TGCAGTGCTAGAGATGGGCAGGGCAATCAGCCCCAGCATTTT. It is translated as CSARDGQGNQPQHF.

In its sample, this clonotype was seen a few times. The chain uses TRBV4-3 and TRBJ2-1; 8 bases line up with TRBD1. Germline trimming cut 0 bases from V and 9 bases from J; bases unmatched to any gene: 1. The germline CDR1 and CDR2 sequences are LGHNA and YSLEER. There are 13 residues in the CDR3. The CDR3 sequence is CASSQETGVEQFF. The CDR3 region has the DNA TGCGCCAGCAGCCAAGAGACAGGGGTTGAGCAGTTCTTC.

The V gene is TRBV7-2, the J gene TRBJ2-3; 9 bases map to TRBD2. CDR1 is SGHTA, CDR2 FQGNSA, per germline. V was pared by 5 bases and J by 4 bases, with 13 bases of the junction left unmatched. The CDR3 is 17 residues long. In nucleotides, the CDR3 is TGTGCCAGCAGCCCTAGAGAAGGCGGGAGGGCCCCAGATACGCAGTATTTT. This codes for CASSPREGGRAPDTQYF. Based on the CDR3 plus reference TRBV7-2 and TRBJ2-3, the full variable domain is GAGVSQSPSNKVTEKGKDVELRCDPISGHTALYWYRQSLGQGLEFLIYFQGNSAPDKSGLPSDRFSAERTGGSVSTLTIQRTQQEDSAVYLCASSPREGGRAPDTQYFGPGTRLTVL.

This chain links TRBV9 with TRBJ1-6; D remains unclear. Germline V gene sequence: CDR1 SGDLS, CDR2 YYNGEE. The CDR3 spans 16 residues. V was clipped by 0 bases and J by 8 bases, with 15 bases between them. The CDR3 DNA follows: TGTGCCAGCAGCGTAGATTCGCGGGGTTCGGATTCACCCCTCCACTTT. As protein: CASSVDSRGSDSPLHF.

This clonotype came up a few times. The gene calls are TRBV18 and TRBJ2-7, with D possibly being TRBD2 (5 bases). Germline V gene sequence: CDR1 KGHSH, CDR2 LQKENI. This CDR3 is built from 16 residues. V lost 3 bases, J lost 2 bases, and 17 bases lay in between. CDR3 sequence: CASSPGAVLPPYEQYF. In DNA form, the CDR3 reads TGTGCCAGCTCACCGGGAGCGGTACTACCGCCCTACGAGCAGTACTTC.

The chain links TRBV30 to TRBJ2-1; TRBD1 aligns across 7 bases. J was trimmed by 10 bases and V by 3 bases; bases with no gene match: 6. CDR1 GTSNPN and CDR2 SVGIG come from the germline V gene (reference sequence). This CDR3 is built from 12 residues. The CDR3: CAWSTTGIEQFF. The CDR3 nucleotides are TGTGCCTGGAGCACGACAGGGATCGAGCAGTTCTTC.

The chain is built from TRBV20-1 and TRBJ2-7; TRBD2 matches 13 bases. The germline gives CDR1 DFQATT, CDR2 SNEGSKA (reference sequence). The CDR3 loop spans 16 amino acids. Trimming at V came to 3 bases and at J to 0 bases, leaving 5 bases not matched to a gene. The DNA of the CDR3 is TGCAGTGCTAGCGGACTAGCGGGAGCTATCTCCTACGAGCAGTACTTC. This encodes CSASGLAGAISYEQYF.

This clonotype was seen only a few times. This sequence joins TRBV5-1 and TRBJ2-5; D perhaps matches TRBD1 (5 bases). The CDR3 spans 13 residues. Germline V gene data show CDR1 as SGHRS and CDR2 as YFSETQ. V lost 2 bases, J lost 4 bases, and 9 bases lay in between. Here the CDR3 reads CASSFRDGETQYF. CDR3 bases: TGCGCCAGCAGCTTCAGGGATGGAGAGACCCAGTACTTC.

The chain combines TRBV7-9 with TRBJ2-3, with D possibly being TRBD1 (5 bases). V lost 7 bases and J 1 base, leaving 21 bases between the germline ends. The germline gives CDR1 SEHNR, CDR2 FQNEAQ (reference sequence). The CDR3 length is 17 residues. Here the CDR3 DNA reads TGTGCCAGCACCGTCAATACACAGGACGGACGCACAGATACGCAGTATTTT. This gives the protein CASTVNTQDGRTDTQYF.

This clonotype has more than one count but fewer than ten. This sequence joins TRBV12-3 or TRBV12-4 and TRBJ1-1; D uncertain. The CDR3 has 16 residues. V was trimmed by 3 bases and J by 3 bases, leaving 17 bases between them. CDR3 region: CASSLGRPLIDTEAFF. CDR3 DNA: TGTGCCAGCAGTTTGGGAAGGCCCCTAATAGACACTGAAGCTTTCTTT.

The gene calls are TRBV20-1 and TRBJ2-5; no definite D call. This CDR3 comprises 13 residues. V gave up 6 bases and J gave up 4 bases, with 15 bases separating them. The germline CDR1 and CDR2 sequences are DFQATT and SNEGSKA (reference sequence). The CDR3 sequence: CSAMEHPRETQYF. DNA for the CDR3: TGCAGTGCGATGGAACATCCGCGAGAGACCCAGTACTTC.

V gene TRBV10-3 combines with J gene TRBJ1-1; tentatively, D is TRBD1 (5 bases). V was trimmed by 4 bases and J by 11 bases, leaving 14 bases between them. Looked up from germline, CDR1 is ENHRY and CDR2 is SYGVKD. The CDR3 totals 12 residues. The CDR3 region is CAISGGKGSAFF. The CDR3, as DNA: TGTGCCATCAGTGGGGGTAAGGGGTCGGCTTTCTTT.

The rearrangement joins TRBV12-3 or TRBV12-4 to TRBJ1-2; no clear D. This CDR3 has 13 amino acids. Trimming removed 6 bases from V and 8 bases from J, with 16 bases in between. CDR3 in amino acids: CASSLHIGLGYTF. CDR3 DNA: TGTGCCAGCAGCCTTCATATAGGACTCGGCTACACCTTC.

This clonotype was detected many times. The rearrangement links TRBV5-1 to TRBJ2-2; possible D gene TRBD2, 6 bases. Germline-derived CDR1 and CDR2 are SGHRS and YFSETQ. This CDR3 contains 14 residues. V was cut by 3 bases and J by 2 bases, with 8 bases left in between. CDR3 in DNA: TGCGCCAGCAGCTGGGGGGTCAACACCGGGGAGCTGTTTTTT. Translation: CASSWGVNTGELFF.

The rearrangement links TRBV5-5 to TRBJ2-5, with D possibly being TRBD2 (5 bases). This CDR3 has 14 amino acids. The germline gives CDR1 SGHKS, CDR2 YYEKEE (reference sequence). Trimming removed 4 bases at V and 1 base at J, with 11 bases between. CDR3 coding DNA: TGTGCCAGCAGCAATATAGCGAGCCAAGAGACCCAGTACTTC. Translating gives CASSNIASQETQYF.

This chain connects TRBV27 to TRBJ1-1; 7 bases align to TRBD1. The J segment lost 0 bases and the V segment lost 2 bases, leaving 9 bases of the junction unmatched. The CDR3 is made up of 17 amino acids. Per the germline V gene, CDR1 is MNHEY and CDR2 is SMNVEV (reference sequence). This chain's CDR3 is CASSLGNRGDMNTEAFF. CDR3 bases: TGTGCCAGCAGTTTAGGGAACAGGGGAGATATGAACACTGAAGCTTTCTTT.

This clonotype was recorded a few times. The chain employs TRBV20-1 and TRBJ2-1; perhaps TRBD2 as D (5 bases). With 2 bases removed from V and 4 bases from J, the gap between germline ends came to 12 bases. Germline CDR1 is DFQATT and CDR2 is SNEGSKA (reference sequence). The CDR3 extends over 14 amino acids. The CDR3 here is CSARPTGEYNEQFF. The CDR3 DNA is TGCAGTGCTAGACCTACCGGGGAATACAATGAGCAGTTCTTC.

The rearrangement links TRBV5-6 to TRBJ2-7; 10 bases fit TRBD1. The germline V gene encodes CDR1 SGHDT and CDR2 YYEEEE. The J segment lost 2 bases and the V segment lost 2 bases, leaving 4 bases of the junction unmatched. The CDR3 runs to 15 residues. The CDR3 sequence is CASSFGQGGPYEQYF. The CDR3 DNA sequence: TGTGCCAGCAGCTTCGGACAGGGGGGCCCCTACGAGCAGTACTTC.

There are many counts of this clonotype. This chain uses TRBV7-9 with TRBJ2-3; possible D gene TRBD2, 5 bases. CDR1 and CDR2 (germline): SEHNR, FQNEAQ (reference sequence). Trimming left V 5 bases short and J 6 bases short, with 12 bases between. The CDR3 covers 13 residues. The CDR3 spells CASSIKRLDTQYF. In DNA form, the CDR3 reads TGTGCCAGCAGCATCAAGCGGTTGGATACGCAGTATTTT.

The sample holds many counts of this clonotype. The rearrangement links TRBV12-3 or TRBV12-4 to TRBJ2-7; D is undetermined. V lost 2 bases to trimming and J lost 4 bases, with 6 bases between them. CDR3 size: 12 residues. Here the CDR3 reads CASSLTPYEQYF. CDR3 DNA: TGTGCCAGCAGTTTAACCCCATACGAGCAGTACTTC.

This clonotype was counted between two and nine times. CDR3 protein: CAWSDRAAFF. The CDR3 DNA follows: TGTGCCTGGAGCGACAGGGCAGCTTTCTTT. This chain joins TRBV30 and TRBJ1-1; TRBD1 agrees at 7 bases. CDR1 and CDR2 from the germline V gene are GTSNPN and SVGIG (reference sequence). The CDR3 has 10 residues. J lost 10 bases, V lost 3 bases, and 2 bases had no gene match.